Presented here are 10 T cell receptor beta chains from one specimen sequenced in a study of T cells after yellow fever vaccination. TCRdb redid the calling of the 5' RACE reads with MiXCR, one entry per CDR3 protein. The sample yields 170,000 or so distinct CDR3 sequences, approximately 6% seen once. Sequencing used CD4+ T cells sorted from PBMCs, obtained on the day of the first yellow fever vaccination. The receptor source for this set is a man younger than 35 who received the YFV17D yellow fever vaccine.

The chain carries TRBV11-3 and TRBJ2-2; a possible D gene is TRBD2 (7 bases). Germline V gene sequence: CDR1 SGHNT, CDR2 YENEEA. V was shortened by 5 bases and J by 1 base, with 14 bases between the two germline ends. The CDR3 spans 16 residues. DNA of the CDR3: TGTGCCAGCAGCCGCTTAGGGGGGGGGAACACCGGGGAGCTGTTTTTT. The encoded protein is CASSRLGGGNTGELFF.

This clonotype turned up a few times. V usage is TRBV5-1 and J usage is TRBJ2-5, with 12 nucleotides matching TRBD2. Looked up from germline, CDR1 is SGHRS and CDR2 is YFSETQ. V lost 2 bases and J lost 4; bases outside the gene matches: 6. This CDR3 contains 16 residues. CDR3 loop: CASSFQLAGGGETQYF. In nucleotides, the CDR3 is TGCGCCAGCAGCTTCCAACTAGCGGGGGGAGGAGAGACCCAGTACTTC.

CDR3: CASSSRVAQQFF. The CDR3 DNA is TGTGCCAGCAGTTCCCGGGTAGCACAGCAGTTCTTC. This sequence joins TRBV27 and TRBJ2-1; no definite D call. The CDR3 is 12 amino acids. Germline assignment: CDR1 MNHEY and CDR2 SMNVEV (reference sequence). V lost 4 bases to trimming and J lost 11 bases, with 12 bases between them.

This clonotype was counted only a few times. The V call is TRBV20-1, the J call TRBJ2-5; no firm D call. The CDR3 is made up of 11 amino acids. V was cut by 5 bases and J by 7 bases, with 11 bases left in between. CDR1 DFQATT and CDR2 SNEGSKA come from the germline V gene (reference sequence). The CDR3, as DNA: TGCAGTGCTCCGACCTTGGTGACCCAGTACTTC. Its translation: CSAPTLVTQYF.

CDR3 nucleotide sequence: TGCAGTGCTAGAATTGACTCCACCTACGAGCAGTACGTC. It codes for CSARIDSTYEQYV. The rearrangement uses TRBV20-1 and TRBJ2-7; D unresolved. Germline CDR1 DFQATT, CDR2 SNEGSKA (reference sequence). The ends were cut back, 2 bases at V and 2 bases at J, with 10 bases in the middle. This CDR3 is 13 amino acids long.

The chain has TRBV7-2 and TRBJ2-4; D gene uncertain. Germline loops: CDR1 SGHTA, CDR2 FQGNSA. Trimming left V 5 bases short and J 5 bases short, with 19 bases between. This CDR3 is built from 16 residues. The DNA for the CDR3 is TGTGCCAGCAGCCGGAGCTCAAACACCCCCGAAAACATTCAGTACTTC. Amino acid sequence: CASSRSSNTPENIQYF.

This clonotype was counted a few times. The V call is TRBV4-2, the J call TRBJ2-6; D remains ambiguous. Germline CDR1 LGHNA, CDR2 YNFKEQ. There are 15 residues in the CDR3. V lost 5 bases and J lost 6, with 14 bases in between. The CDR3 reads CASSTPGPVANVLTF. CDR3 DNA sequence: TGTGCCAGCAGCACCCCGGGCCCGGTGGCCAACGTCCTGACTTTC.

The chain employs TRBV11-3 and TRBJ2-5, with TRBD2 as a possible D gene (6 bases). The CDR3 runs 13 residues. From germline, CDR1 is SGHNT and CDR2 YENEEA. The V end was cut by 3 bases, the J end by 3 bases, with 8 bases between. This chain's CDR3 is CASSFKREETQYF. For the CDR3, the DNA is TGTGCCAGCAGCTTTAAGCGGGAAGAGACCCAGTACTTC.

There are a few counts of this clonotype. V gene TRBV29-1 combines with J gene TRBJ2-1, with D unresolved. Trimming shortened V by 5 bases and J by 1 base, and 6 bases separated the two germline ends. This CDR3 spans 12 amino acids. From germline, CDR1 is SQVTM and CDR2 ANQGSEA. Here the CDR3 reads CSVSHSYNEQFF. The CDR3 nucleotides are TGCAGCGTTTCTCATTCCTACAATGAGCAGTTCTTC.

This sequence joins TRBV3-1 and TRBJ1-6, with 7 positions matching TRBD1. The CDR3 runs to 15 residues. V dropped 2 bases and J dropped 11; count of bases not matched to a gene: 9. CDR1 LGHDT and CDR2 YNNKEL come from the germline V gene (reference sequence). CDR3 DNA: TGTGCCAGCAGCCAACGACAGGGCCGAAGGGCACCCCTCCACTTT. This encodes CASSQRQGRRAPLHF.